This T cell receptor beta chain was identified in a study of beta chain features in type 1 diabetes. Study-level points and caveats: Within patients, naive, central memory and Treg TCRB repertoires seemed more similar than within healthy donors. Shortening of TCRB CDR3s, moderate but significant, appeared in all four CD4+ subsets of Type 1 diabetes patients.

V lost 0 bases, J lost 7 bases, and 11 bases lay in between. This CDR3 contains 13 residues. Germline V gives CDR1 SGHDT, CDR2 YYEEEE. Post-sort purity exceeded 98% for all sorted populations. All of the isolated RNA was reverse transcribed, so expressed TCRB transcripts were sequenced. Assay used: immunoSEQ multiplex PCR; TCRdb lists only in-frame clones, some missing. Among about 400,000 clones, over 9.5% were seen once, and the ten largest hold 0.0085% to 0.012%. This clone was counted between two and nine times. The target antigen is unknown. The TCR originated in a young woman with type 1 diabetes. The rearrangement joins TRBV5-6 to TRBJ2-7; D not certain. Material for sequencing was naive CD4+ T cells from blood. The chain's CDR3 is CASSLAGIREQYF. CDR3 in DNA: TGTGCCAGCAGCTTGGCAGGTATCCGTGAGCAGTACTTC. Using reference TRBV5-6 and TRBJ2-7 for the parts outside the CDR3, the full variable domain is DAGVTQSPTHLIKTRGQQVTLRCSPKSGHDTVSWYQQALGQGPQFIFQYYEEEERQRGNFPDRFSGHQFPNYSSELNVNALLLGDSALYLCASSLAGIREQYFGPGTRLTVT.